Shown below are 10 T cell receptor beta chains from a single sample sequenced in a study of read filtering for tumor transcriptome and immune sequencing. Molecular barcoded adaptors covering alpha/delta and beta/gamma chains were used on 400 ng RNA. TCRdb passed the reads through MiXCR, listing each CDR3 protein once. The table lists some 130,000 distinct CDR3 sequences, over 10% of them singletons. Input material: a population of CD138-negative cells sorted from bone marrow. These receptors were taken from a donor aged 40 or older with multiple myeloma.

V and J are TRBV3-1 and TRBJ2-2; D unresolved. The CDR3 runs to 12 residues. V lost 4 bases and J lost 5, with 5 bases in between. Germline CDR1 reads LGHDT; CDR2 reads YNNKEL (reference sequence). The CDR3 nucleotides read TGTGCCAGCAGCCGTCCAACCGGGGAGCTGTTTTTT. It specifies CASSRPTGELFF.

This clonotype occurred many times. The rearrangement joins TRBV19 to TRBJ1-5; D is unclear. CDR3 size: 12 residues. Germline V gives CDR1 LNHDA, CDR2 SQIVND (reference sequence). The V end lost 7 bases, the J end lost 6 bases, and 10 bases lay between the germline ends. CDR3 DNA: TGTGCCAGTATCGGGGAGAGTCAGCCCCAGCATTTT. Amino acid sequence: CASIGESQPQHF.

This clonotype was observed a few times. A read error may be the cause here, since a much bigger clone is one base away. Likely a read error: the CDR3 ends without its conserved phenylalanine or tryptophan. This chain connects TRBV5-1 to TRBJ2-7; D is perhaps TRBD1 or TRBD2 (5 bases each). Per the germline V gene, CDR1 is SGHRS and CDR2 is YFSETQ. The germline V and J ends were trimmed by 0 bases and 1 base, with 11 bases remaining between them. This CDR3 spans 15 amino acids. The CDR3 region has the DNA TGCGCCAGCAGCTTGGCGTCAGAGGGGTCCTACGAGCAGTACCTC. Translating it yields CASSLASEGSYEQYL.

Of note for this clonotype: A much more abundant neighbour one base away suggests this may be a read error. This chain uses TRBV12-3 or TRBV12-4 with TRBJ2-1; 9 positions match TRBD2. The ends lost 6 bases at V and 9 bases at J; junction bases unmatched: 6. This CDR3 has 13 amino acids. CDR3 residues: CASSRSGRFEQFF. The CDR3 coding sequence is TGTGCCAGCAGCCGAAGCGGGAGGTTTGAGCAGTTCTTC.

This clonotype was recorded a few times. At one end, the junction sequence differs from germline, possibly due to a read error. The chain recombines TRBV28 with TRBJ2-7, with 13 positions matching TRBD2. The V gene's germline CDR1 is MDHEN and CDR2 SYDVKM. The CDR3 covers 19 residues. This CDR3 reads CASSTNLSGTSGRAYDQYF. CDR3 bases: TGTGCCAGCAGTACTAACCTATCCGGTACTAGCGGGAGGGCCTACGATCAGTACTTC.

This clonotype has more than one count but fewer than ten. One end of the junction fails to match germline, which may point to a read error. The V and J genes are TRBV12-3 or TRBV12-4 and TRBJ2-1; D call uncertain. This CDR3 has 13 amino acids. The CDR3 loop reads CASQDPGYSEQFF. DNA for the CDR3: TGTGCCAGCCAGGACCCCGGCTACAGTGAGCAGTTCTTC.

This clonotype was seen repeatedly, ten times or more. V is TRBV19 and J is TRBJ2-5; D uncertain. The CDR3 is 14 residues long. Germline-derived CDR1 and CDR2 are LNHDA and SQIVND (reference sequence). V was shortened by 3 bases and J by 2 bases, with 10 bases between the two germline ends. CDR3 residues: CASSISLVQETQYF. The DNA of the CDR3 is TGTGCCAGTAGTATCTCCTTGGTACAAGAGACCCAGTACTTC.

This clonotype was counted many times. This chain joins TRBV20-1 and TRBJ2-3; a weak D match, TRBD2 (5 bases). The CDR3 sequence is 13 residues long. Per the germline V gene, CDR1 is DFQATT and CDR2 is SNEGSKA (reference sequence). V was pared by 4 bases and J by 6 bases, with 14 bases between. Here the CDR3 reads CSANGLSGDTQYF. The CDR3 DNA reads TGCAGTGCTAACGGTCTGTCGGGGGATACGCAGTATTTT.

This clonotype was seen many times. This rearrangement joins TRBV4-1 to TRBJ2-3, with a weak D call TRBD2 (5 bases). The ends were cut back, 1 base at V and 1 base at J, with 6 bases in the middle. CDR1 is MGHRA, CDR2 YSYEKL, per germline. This CDR3 has 14 residues. This chain's CDR3 is CASSQGRGTDTQYF. Here the CDR3 DNA reads TGCGCCAGCAGCCAAGGGCGGGGCACAGATACGCAGTATTTT.

Of note for this clonotype: A much larger clonotype is one base distant, so this may be a read error. The chain combines TRBV4-1 with TRBJ1-1; TRBD1 is a possible D gene (5 bases). The germline CDR1 and CDR2 sequences are MGHRA and YSYEKL. This CDR3 is built from 19 residues. The CDR3 is CASSQGGLSGQGMNTDAFF. CDR3 coding DNA: TGCGCCAGCAGCCAAGGGGGTTTATCGGGGCAGGGCATGAACACTGACGCTTTCTTT.